These 5 T cell receptor beta chains were sequenced from one sample in a study of CD8+CD57+ T cells in acquired aplastic anemia. The template used for profiling TCR beta VDJ and CDR3 was genomic DNA. TCRdb processed the reads anew with MiXCR; each CDR3 protein has one entry. The repertoire consists of 200,000 or so distinct CDR3 sequences, with about half occurring once and the leading ten covering 20%. In patients chosen for sequencing, flow cytometry had shown CD8+CD57+ cell expansion. Sequenced material: sorted CD4+, CD8+, or CD8+CD57+ T cells (not recorded which) from PBMCs. The receptors shown here come from a human donor with aplastic anemia.

The chain joins TRBV7-4 to TRBJ1-1; TRBD1 might be the D (5 bases). V was trimmed by 8 bases and J by 11 bases, leaving 21 bases between them. The length of the CDR3 is 13 residues. CDR1 is SGHVT and CDR2 is SQSDAQ in the germline V gene. CDR3: CASGPGDRLEAFF. Here the CDR3 DNA reads TGTGCCAGCGGACCCGGCGACAGACTTGAGGCTTTCTTT.

This clonotype came up a few times. The chain employs TRBV28 and TRBJ1-5, with a weak D call TRBD1 (6 bases). The CDR3 has 13 residues. V was cut by 8 bases and J by 1 base, with 9 bases left in between. CDR1 is MDHEN and CDR2 is SYDVKM in the germline V gene. CDR3 sequence reads: CASGTLSNQPQHF. In nucleotides, the CDR3 is TGTGCCAGCGGGACACTGAGCAATCAGCCCCAGCATTTT.

This clonotype was observed many times. The chain joins TRBV5-1 to TRBJ1-1; 10 nucleotides line up with TRBD1. The CDR3 sequence is 17 residues long. V lost 3 bases, J lost 7 bases, and 15 bases stayed unmatched. Germline V gives CDR1 SGHRS, CDR2 YFSETQ. This CDR3 is CASSSSGTGVLTGEAFF. CDR3 DNA sequence: TGCGCCAGCAGCTCCTCCGGGACAGGGGTCCTAACGGGTGAAGCTTTCTTT.

On this clonotype itself: At one end, the junction sequence differs from germline, possibly due to a read error. This sequence joins TRBV19 and TRBJ2-2; D tentatively fits TRBD1 or TRBD2 (6 bases each). The CDR3 length is 13 residues. The germline gives CDR1 LNHDA, CDR2 SQIVND (reference sequence). CDR3 bases: TGTGCCAGTAGTGTTACAGGGCCCCGGGAGTTGTTTTTT. Protein product: CASSVTGPRELFF.

This clonotype was detected once. The rearrangement links TRBV24-1 to TRBJ1-2; no clear D gene. V dropped 4 bases and J dropped 3 bases, with 8 bases sitting between them. The CDR3 sequence is 13 residues long. Germline CDR1 reads KGHDR; CDR2 reads SFDVKD. The CDR3 nucleotides are TGTGCCACCAGTGAGGGGATGGACTATGGCTACACCTTC. This codes for CATSEGMDYGYTF.